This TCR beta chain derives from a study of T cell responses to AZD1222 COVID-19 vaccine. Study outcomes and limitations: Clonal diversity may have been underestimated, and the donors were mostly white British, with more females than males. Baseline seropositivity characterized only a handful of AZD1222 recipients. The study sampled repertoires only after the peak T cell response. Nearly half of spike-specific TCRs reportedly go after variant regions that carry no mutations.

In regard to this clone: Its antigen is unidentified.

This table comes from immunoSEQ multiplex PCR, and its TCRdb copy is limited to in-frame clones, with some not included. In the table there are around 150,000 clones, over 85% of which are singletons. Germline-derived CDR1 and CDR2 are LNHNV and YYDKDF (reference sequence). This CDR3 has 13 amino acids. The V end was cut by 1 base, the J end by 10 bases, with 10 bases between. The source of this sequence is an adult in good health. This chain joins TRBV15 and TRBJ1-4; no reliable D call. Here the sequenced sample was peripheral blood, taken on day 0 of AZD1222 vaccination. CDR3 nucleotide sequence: TGTGCCACCAGCAGAGTTGGTTTTGGAAAACTGTTTTTT. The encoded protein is CATSRVGFGKLFF. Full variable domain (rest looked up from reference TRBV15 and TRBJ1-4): DAMVIQNPRYQVTQFGKPVTLSCSQTLNHNVMYWYQQKSSQAPKLLFHYYDKDFNNEADTPDNFQSRRPNTSFCFLDIRSPGLGDTAMYLCATSRVGFGKLFFGSGTQLSVL.